The 2 T cell receptor beta chains reported below all come from one sample, sequenced in a study of T-cell reconstitution after alpha-beta-depleted transplantation in children. Preparing the TCRbeta library involved the use of unique molecular identifiers. TCRdb redid the calling of the PCR reads with MiXCR, one entry per CDR3 protein. The table records about 300,000 distinct CDR3 sequences, roughly a tenth of them present only once. This specimen was PBMCs, taken before TCRalphabeta/CD19-depleted stem cell transplant. These receptor sequences come from a boy less than two years old with acute myeloid leukemia, due to receive a stem cell transplant.

Ten or more counts support this clonotype. CDR3 nucleotide sequence: TGTGCCAGCAGCTTAGGTAAAGGGATAAGGAAGGTAGACACTGAAGCTTTCTTT. Encoded protein: CASSLGKGIRKVDTEAFF. This chain joins TRBV11-2 and TRBJ1-1; D not resolved. Germline CDR1 and CDR2: SGHAT and FQNNGV. The CDR3 spans 18 residues. With 1 base removed from V and 3 bases from J, the gap between germline ends came to 21 bases.

This clonotype was seen at least ten times. The chain has TRBV6-5 and TRBJ2-2; no definite D call. The V end lost 0 bases, the J end lost 1 base, and 6 bases lay between the germline ends. Germline loops: CDR1 MNHEY, CDR2 SVGAGI. The CDR3 consists of 15 residues. CDR3 region: CASSYSSGNTGELFF. The CDR3 bases are TGTGCCAGCAGTTACTCATCAGGGAACACCGGGGAGCTGTTTTTT.